Below are 2 T cell receptor beta chains sequenced from a single sample in a study of blood T cell repertoires in COVID-19. Clones were read by immunoSEQ multiplex PCR, and TCRdb kept only the in-frame ones, dropping some. The sample lists about 98,000 clones; around 75% were seen once. The specimen sequenced was peripheral blood. The receptors were gathered from a man aged 65 to 85 with acute or convalescent COVID-19.

The chain is built from TRBV27 and TRBJ2-7; D unresolved. The CDR3 totals 15 residues. V dropped 3 bases and J dropped 0 bases, with 12 bases sitting between them. The V gene's germline CDR1 is MNHEY and CDR2 SMNVEV (reference sequence). The DNA for the CDR3 is TGTGCCAGCAGTTTGTTCGGAAGGAGCTCCTACGAGCAGTACTTC. Translated: CASSLFGRSSYEQYF.

The chain employs TRBV3-1 (or the pseudogene TRBV3-2) and TRBJ1-1; 9 nucleotides align to TRBD1. This CDR3 is built from 12 residues. The V segment lost 4 bases and the J segment 7 bases; nucleotides outside the gene matches: 1. Germline V CDR1 and CDR2: LGHDT, YNNKEL (reference sequence). DNA of the CDR3: TGTGCCAGCAGCCTGACAGGGGGTGAAGCTTTCTTT. Protein sequence: CASSLTGGEAFF.